This T cell receptor (beta chain) is drawn from a study of T cell responses to AZD1222 COVID-19 vaccine. TCRdb keeps only in-frame clones here, not all; method: immunoSEQ multiplex PCR. The sample shows 150,000 or so clones, more than 85% of them seen only once. Worth noting for this clone: Its antigen is unknown.

Whole-study findings and limits: The number of AZD1222 recipients seropositive at baseline was only 5 to 7. Reportedly, nearly half the spike-specific TCRs target unmutated variant regions. Most donors were white British and more were female, and clonal diversity was possibly underestimated.

The sample was peripheral blood, taken on day 0 of AZD1222 vaccination. The clonotype originates from an adult in good health.

DNA of the CDR3: TGTGCCAGCAGCTTCGCGGGGAGGCCTTCCTACAATGAGCAGTTCTTC. Translated, it gives CASSFAGRPSYNEQFF. The V and J genes are TRBV11-2 and TRBJ2-1, with D perhaps matching TRBD2 (6 bases). The CDR3 is 16 residues long. The V and J ends lost 3 bases and 1 base respectively, with 13 bases between them. Germline V gene sequence: CDR1 SGHAT, CDR2 FQNNGV.